Listed below are T cell receptor beta chains from one sample, sequenced in a study of T cell changes during pregnancy in multiple sclerosis. The data were produced by immunoSEQ multiplex PCR, yet TCRdb's version contains in-frame clones alone and is incomplete. The sample has tens of thousands of clones; approximately 90% are singletons. The source material was CD8+ T cells from peripheral blood mononuclear cells, sampled in the third trimester of pregnancy. The receptors originated from a female donor with multiple sclerosis, enrolled in a pregnancy study. Each CDR3 is given with its conserved first and last residue. A D gene is named only where the DNA matches it firmly. Clone size is stated in some rows and not others, as once, few, many or a class when expanded.

d_call | j_call | cdr3_length | v_call | clone_size | cdr3_nt | cdr3_aa
NA | TRBJ2-5 | 16 | TRBV10-1 | NA | TGCGCCAGCAGTGACGGGAACGGCGGGCAAGGGGAGACCCAGTACTTC | CASSDGNGGQGETQYF
NA | TRBJ2-2 | 15 | TRBV7-9 | NA | TGTGCCAGCAGCCTACGGGGTTTTGGCATCGGGGAGCTGTTTTTT | CASSLRGFGIGELFF
TRBD2 | TRBJ2-3 | 15 | TRBV9 | NA | TGTGCCAGCAGCACCGGACTAGCGGGTCCAGATACGCAGTATTTT | CASSTGLAGPDTQYF
NA | TRBJ1-6 | 13 | TRBV28 | NA | TGTGCCAGCAAAATGCAGTATAATTCACCCCTCCACTTT | CASKMQYNSPLHF
NA | TRBJ2-7 | 14 | TRBV9 | once | TGTGCCAGCAGCGTAGGTCGGAGCTCCTACGAGCAGTACTTC | CASSVGRSSYEQYF
NA | TRBJ1-4 | 15 | TRBV5-4 | NA | TGTGCCAGCAGCCTCATGATTGCGGGTAATGAAAAACTGTTTTTT | CASSLMIAGNEKLFF
TRBD2 | TRBJ2-2 | 16 | TRBV7-2 | NA | TGTGCCAGCAGCTTGCGACTAGCGGGGAACACCGGGGAGCTGTTTTTT | CASSLRLAGNTGELFF
TRBD1 | TRBJ2-3 | 14 | TRBV19 | NA | TGTGCCAGTAGTGGGGACAGGGTAGGTGATACGCAGTATTTT | CASSGDRVGDTQYF
TRBD1 | TRBJ1-1 | 13 | TRBV4-1 | NA | TGCGCCAGCACGGACAGGGGGCGAACTGAAGCTTTCTTT | CASTDRGRTEAFF
NA | TRBJ2-6 | 18 | TRBV9 | once | TGTGCCAGCAGCCCGCTCTCGGGGGGCCTTACTGGGGCCAACGTCCTGACTTTC | CASSPLSGGLTGANVLTF
NA | TRBJ2-3 | 13 | TRBV27 | NA | TGTGCCAGCTTCGCGGGGATCACAGATACGCAGTATTTT | CASFAGITDTQYF
TRBD1 | TRBJ1-1 | 12 | TRBV5-1 | NA | TGCGCCAGCAGTCCGGACAGGGTTGAAGCTTTCTTT | CASSPDRVEAFF
TRBD1 | TRBJ2-1 | 16 | TRBV19 | NA | TGTGCCAGTAGTATAGGTCCCGGGACAGGGGTCAATGAGCAGTTCTTC | CASSIGPGTGVNEQFF
TRBD2 | TRBJ2-7 | 14 | TRBV10-3 | NA | TGTGCCGCCGCCGGGACTAGCGGGGGATACGAGCAGTACTTC | CAAAGTSGGYEQYF
NA | TRBJ1-5 | 14 | TRBV30 | NA | TGTGCCTGGAGTCCCGGGGTCGGCAATCAGCCCCAGCATTTT | CAWSPGVGNQPQHF
TRBD2 | TRBJ2-2 | 15 | TRBV9 | NA | TGTGCCAGCAGCGTAGTAGGGACTACCGCCGGGGAGCTGTTTTTT | CASSVVGTTAGELFF
TRBD1 | TRBJ2-3 | 15 | TRBV6-4 | NA | TGTGCCAGCAGTGAAGAGGGACAGGGGGCAGATACGCAGTATTTT | CASSEEGQGADTQYF
NA | TRBJ2-1 | 14 | TRBV14 | NA | TGTGCCACCACCCCGGCGGGCGGATACAATGAGCAGTTCTTC | CATTPAGGYNEQFF
NA | TRBJ1-1 | 14 | TRBV6-1 | NA | TGTGCCAGCAGTCGTACTAGGGTGAACACTGAAGCTTTCTTT | CASSRTRVNTEAFF
NA | TRBJ1-1 | 15 | TRBV7-9 | few | TGTGCCAGCAGCCCCCCAGGGTCGCAGAACACTGAAGCTTTCTTT | CASSPPGSQNTEAFF
NA | TRBJ1-2 | 15 | TRBV9 | NA | TGTGCCAGCAGCGTAGGCGGGGACGTAAGCTATGGCTACACCTTC | CASSVGGDVSYGYTF
NA | TRBJ1-6 | 13 | TRBV7-9 | few | TGTGCCAGCAGCCCCAGTCATAATTCACCCCTCCACTTT | CASSPSHNSPLHF
NA | TRBJ1-2 | 14 | TRBV9 | NA | TGTGCCAGCAGCGTAGGTGCGACTAACTATGGCTACACCTTC | CASSVGATNYGYTF